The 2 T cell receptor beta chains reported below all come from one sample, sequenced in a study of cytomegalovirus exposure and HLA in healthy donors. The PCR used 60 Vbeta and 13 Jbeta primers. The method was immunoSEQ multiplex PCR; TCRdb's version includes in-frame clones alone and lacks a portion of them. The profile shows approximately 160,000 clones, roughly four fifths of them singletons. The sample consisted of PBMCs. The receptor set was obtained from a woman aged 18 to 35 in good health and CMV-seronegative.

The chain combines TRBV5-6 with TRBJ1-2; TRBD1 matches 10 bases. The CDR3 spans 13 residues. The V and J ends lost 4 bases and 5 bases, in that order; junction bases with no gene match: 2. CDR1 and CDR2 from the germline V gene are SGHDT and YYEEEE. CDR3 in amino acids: CASSEGQGYGYTF. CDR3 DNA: TGTGCCAGCAGCGAGGGACAGGGGTATGGCTACACCTTC.

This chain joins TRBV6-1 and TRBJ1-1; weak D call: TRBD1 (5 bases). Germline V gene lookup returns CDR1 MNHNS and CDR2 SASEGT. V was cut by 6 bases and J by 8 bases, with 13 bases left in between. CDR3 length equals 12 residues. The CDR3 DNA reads TGTGCCAGCAGGGCGGGGGGGAGGGAAGCTTTCTTT. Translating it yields CASRAGGREAFF.